This T cell receptor beta chain was sequenced during a study of shared clonotypes between healthy human individuals. Study context: Donors had three CD4 naive, three CD4 memory, two CD8 naive and one CD8 memory plate apiece.

V was trimmed by 0 bases and J by 6 bases, leaving 13 bases between them. Germline lookup yields CDR1 LNHNV and CDR2 YYDKDF (reference sequence). This CDR3 is built from 15 residues. Study findings and constraints: Non-shared clonotypes were found to have lower generation probabilities than the clonotypes that were shared by all four of the sorted-subset donors. On the whole, naive subsets had larger estimated richness than memory subsets had.

With regard to this clone: Its antigen is unidentified.

The repertoire was sequenced with immunoSEQ multiplex PCR; TCRdb's copy has only in-frame clones and lacks some. The table includes 170,000 or so clones, approximately 61% detected once. This clonotype originated in a man aged 30 to 45 in good health. V and J are TRBV15 and TRBJ2-3; perhaps TRBD1 as D (6 bases). Input material: memory CD4+ T cells sorted from blood. This sample's subset: CD45RA-negative fraction. In nucleotides, the CDR3 is TGTGCCACCAGCAGAGATCTTCAGGGGACGGATACGCAGTATTTT. This sequence encodes CATSRDLQGTDTQYF.